The 7 T cell receptor beta chains listed next were all sequenced from one sample in a study of identical twins. Using its own MiXCR run on the 5' RACE reads, TCRdb lists one record per CDR3 protein. The sample holds 450,000 or so distinct CDR3 sequences, 14% seen once. This same sample was also part of a study on yellow fever vaccine responses in identical twins.

The sequencing sample was made of CD4+ T cells sorted from blood. These receptors were obtained from a woman younger than 30 in good health.

The V and J genes are TRBV5-5 and TRBJ1-2, with unresolved D. Trimming cost V 0 bases and J 8 bases, with 5 bases left between them. Germline lookup yields CDR1 SGHKS and CDR2 YYEKEE (reference sequence). This CDR3 region has 11 residues. CDR3 sequence reads: CASSLDWGYTF. The DNA for the CDR3 is TGTGCCAGCAGCTTGGATTGGGGCTACACCTTC.

The table lists this clonotype with a few counts. V gene TRBV20-1 combines with J gene TRBJ2-7, with a weak D call TRBD2 (5 bases). The CDR3 extends over 12 amino acids. Germline V gene sequence: CDR1 DFQATT, CDR2 SNEGSKA (reference sequence). Trimming stripped 4 bases from V and 2 bases from J, with 9 bases between. The CDR3 sequence is CSAKAVAYEQYF. CDR3 sequence (DNA): TGCAGTGCTAAAGCGGTCGCCTACGAGCAGTACTTC.

This clonotype was counted between two and nine times. The J gene is TRBJ2-1, the V gene TRBV3-1, with 16 nucleotides matching TRBD2. The V segment lost 6 bases and the J segment 9 bases; nucleotides outside the gene matches: 5. The CDR3 consists of 15 residues. The V gene's germline CDR1 is LGHDT and CDR2 YNNKEL (reference sequence). CDR3 residues: CASRAGLAGGREQFF. CDR3 nucleotides: TGTGCCAGCAGAGCGGGACTAGCGGGAGGGCGTGAGCAGTTCTTC.

This clonotype has only a few counts. This sequence joins TRBV6-5 and TRBJ2-7; tentatively, D is TRBD2 (5 bases). This CDR3 is built from 14 residues. Trimming removed 2 bases at V and 3 bases at J, with 11 bases between. CDR1 and CDR2 (germline): MNHEY, SVGAGI. The CDR3 here is CASSYPGNIYEQYF. The CDR3 coding sequence is TGTGCCAGCAGTTACCCCGGGAACATCTACGAGCAGTACTTC.

The genes are TRBV6-1 and TRBJ2-3; 9 positions agree with TRBD1. The V gene end was trimmed by 6 bases and the J gene end by 3 bases; junction bases not matched to a gene: 7. The CDR3 has 15 amino acids. CDR1 and CDR2 from the germline V gene are MNHNS and SASEGT. The CDR3 protein is CASSRGQGMTDTQYF. The CDR3 DNA reads TGTGCCAGCAGCAGAGGACAGGGGATGACAGATACGCAGTATTTT.

This clonotype was recorded at least ten times. The rearrangement links TRBV29-1 to TRBJ2-2; no firm D call. This CDR3 comprises 14 residues. The germline V gene encodes CDR1 SQVTM and CDR2 ANQGSEA. Trimming left V 4 bases short and J 5 bases short, with 14 bases between. The CDR3 region is CSVVPRPQTGELFF. The CDR3 coding sequence is TGCAGCGTTGTTCCCAGGCCACAAACCGGGGAGCTGTTTTTT.

The chain links TRBV11-2 to TRBJ2-2; 11 bases align to TRBD2. Germline trimming cut 4 bases from V and 4 bases from J; bases unmatched to any gene: 8. Germline V gives CDR1 SGHAT, CDR2 FQNNGV. The CDR3 sequence is 17 residues long. Written as DNA, the CDR3 is TGTGCCAGCAGCTCGAGACTAGCGGGATTTTCCACCGGGGAGCTGTTTTTT. It codes for CASSSRLAGFSTGELFF. Combining the CDR3 with reference TRBV11-2 and TRBJ2-2 gives the whole variable domain EAGVAQSPRYKIIEKRQSVAFWCNPISGHATLYWYQQILGQGPKLLIQFQNNGVVDDSQLPKDRFSAERLKGVDSTLKIQPAKLEDSAVYLCASSSRLAGFSTGELFFGEGSRLTVL.